The 32 T cell receptor beta chains presented below share a single source sample, sequenced in a study of T cells in narcolepsy. Sequencing used immunoSEQ multiplex PCR; TCRdb keeps in-frame clones, though not all of them. The sample shows 23,000 or so clones, roughly 81% of them seen only once. Sequencing was performed on CD45RA- memory CD4+ T cells from PBMCs. Receptors were obtained from a human donor with narcolepsy.

The V and J genes are TRBV27 and TRBJ2-3, with 7 bases fitting TRBD2. CDR3 length equals 13 residues. V shed 0 bases and J 10 bases; nucleotides not matched to a gene: 4. Germline loops: CDR1 MNHEY, CDR2 SMNVEV (reference sequence). CDR3 DNA: TGTGCCAGCAGTTTATCTCTAGCGGTAGCGCAGTATTTT. Amino acid sequence: CASSLSLAVAQYF.

A few counts support this clone. The chain uses TRBV19 and TRBJ2-1, with 11 bases lining up with TRBD1. V lost 4 bases to trimming and J lost 6 bases; unmatched junction nucleotides: 14. The CDR3 has 18 residues. The germline V gene encodes CDR1 LNHDA and CDR2 SQIVND (reference sequence). The CDR3 is CASSNPRTGTGGVNEQFF. The CDR3 DNA follows: TGTGCCAGTAGTAACCCCCGGACCGGGACAGGGGGTGTCAATGAGCAGTTCTTC. Combining the CDR3 with reference TRBV19 and TRBJ2-1 gives the whole variable domain DGGITQSPKYLFRKEGQNVTLSCEQNLNHDAMYWYRQDPGQGLRLIYYSQIVNDFQKGDIAEGYSVSREKKESFPLTVTSAQKNPTAFYLCASSNPRTGTGGVNEQFFGPGTRLTVL.

This CDR3 is CASSLMSSNTGELFF. In DNA, the CDR3 is TGTGCCAGCAGCTTAATGAGCTCGAACACCGGGGAGCTGTTTTTT. The chain recombines TRBV7-2 with TRBJ2-2; D ambiguous. The germline V and J ends were trimmed by 2 bases and 0 bases, with 7 bases remaining between them. Germline values: CDR1 SGHTA, CDR2 FQGNSA. The CDR3 totals 15 residues.

This chain uses TRBV4-3 with TRBJ2-1, with 10 bases fitting TRBD2. Per the germline V gene, CDR1 is LGHNA and CDR2 is YSLEER. The V and J ends lost 4 bases and 4 bases, in that order; junction bases with no gene match: 16. CDR3 length equals 19 residues. As DNA, the CDR3 is TGCGCCAGCAGCCGTGAAAGCCCGAGTGTAGCGGGGGGTTACAATGAGCAGTTCTTC. Its protein product is CASSRESPSVAGGYNEQFF.

The table lists this clone with a few counts. CDR3 DNA sequence: TGCAGCGGTCAGAGGGGAGTAAACACCGGGGAGCTGTTTTTT. Its translation is CSGQRGVNTGELFF. The chain couples TRBV29-1 to TRBJ2-2; tentatively, D is TRBD1 or TRBD2 (5 bases each). The CDR3 consists of 14 residues. In germline, CDR1 is SQVTM, CDR2 ANQGSEA. V was cut by 7 bases and J by 2 bases, with 14 bases left in between.

There are a few counts of this clone. The V call is TRBV7-2, the J call TRBJ2-1; D is unresolved. Per germline, CDR1 SGHTA and CDR2 FQGNSA. The V and J ends lost 5 bases and 6 bases respectively, with 20 bases between them. CDR3 length: 16 amino acids. The CDR3 spells CASSMDTSKMGNEQFF. CDR3 DNA sequence: TGTGCCAGCAGCATGGATACCTCTAAGATGGGCAATGAGCAGTTCTTC.

This chain links TRBV7-8 with TRBJ2-5, with D perhaps given as TRBD1 or TRBD2 (6 bases each). The germline CDR1 and CDR2 sequences are SGHVS and FQNEAQ. Deletions cut 1 base from V and 5 bases from J, with 11 bases between. The CDR3 extends over 14 amino acids. CDR3 nucleotides: TGTGCCAGCAGCTTAGGAGGAGGGGGGGAGACCCAGTACTTC. Translating gives CASSLGGGGETQYF.

This clone was observed a handful of times. V gene TRBV11-3 combines with J gene TRBJ2-7, with D perhaps matching TRBD1 (6 bases). Germline assignment: CDR1 SGHNT and CDR2 YENEEA. V was clipped by 6 bases and J by 5 bases, with 11 bases between them. The CDR3 length is 12 residues. The DNA for the CDR3 is TGTGCCAGCAGGAATCAGGGGCACGAGCAGTACTTC. Its protein product is CASRNQGHEQYF. Complete variable domain (other parts from reference TRBV11-3 and TRBJ2-7): EAGVVQSPRYKIIEKKQPVAFWCNPISGHNTLYWYLQNLGQGPELLIRYENEEAVDDSQLPKDRFSAERLKGVDSTLKIQPAELGDSAVYLCASRNQGHEQYFGPGTRLTVT.

V is TRBV19 and J is TRBJ2-7; perhaps TRBD2 as D (5 bases). This CDR3 has 13 residues. The V end lost 5 bases, the J end lost 4 bases, and 12 bases lay between the germline ends. CDR1 is LNHDA, CDR2 SQIVND, per germline (reference sequence). The chain's CDR3 is CASSPTSTYEQYF. In DNA form, the CDR3 reads TGTGCCAGTAGTCCCACTAGTACTTACGAGCAGTACTTC.

This CDR3 is CASSLEGGEQYF. The CDR3 DNA reads TGTGCCAGCAGCTTGGAAGGGGGCGAGCAGTACTTC. V usage is TRBV5-6 and J usage is TRBJ2-7; possibly TRBD1 for D (6 bases). The germline CDR1 and CDR2 sequences are SGHDT and YYEEEE. The CDR3 is 12 residues long. Trimming pared 0 bases from V and 6 bases from J, leaving 7 bases between. The whole variable domain, remainder taken from reference TRBV5-6 and TRBJ2-7, is DAGVTQSPTHLIKTRGQQVTLRCSPKSGHDTVSWYQQALGQGPQFIFQYYEEEERQRGNFPDRFSGHQFPNYSSELNVNALLLGDSALYLCASSLEGGEQYFGPGTRLTVT.

The chain joins TRBV18 to TRBJ1-2, with 7 bases matching TRBD1. V was clipped by 8 bases and J by 8 bases; unmatched bases: 20. Germline CDR1 KGHSH, CDR2 LQKENI. The CDR3 extends over 16 amino acids. For the CDR3, the DNA is TGTGCCAGCGCCAGATCAACAGGGGACTCCAGGAAAGGCTACACCTTC. Translating it yields CASARSTGDSRKGYTF.

The J gene is TRBJ2-7, the V gene TRBV7-9, with D possibly TRBD2 on 6 matching bases. CDR3 length equals 13 residues. Germline CDR1 reads SEHNR; CDR2 reads FQNEAQ (reference sequence). Trimming removed 7 bases from V and 7 bases from J, with 17 bases in between. The CDR3 nucleotides read TGTGCCAGCACCTGGACCGGGGAGGCGGAGCAGTACTTC. Translated, it gives CASTWTGEAEQYF.

The chain recombines TRBV20-1 with TRBJ2-7; D not certain. The V gene lost 3 bases and the J gene lost 5 bases, with 8 bases spanning the gap. Per germline, CDR1 DFQATT and CDR2 SNEGSKA (reference sequence). The CDR3 is 11 amino acids. The CDR3 bases are TGCAGTGCTAGGCAGAACCACGAGCAGTACTTC. Translating it yields CSARQNHEQYF.

The genes are TRBV7-2 and TRBJ1-5; unclear D gene. Trimming shortened V by 1 base and J by 5 bases, and 12 bases separated the two germline ends. The V gene's germline CDR1 is SGHTA and CDR2 FQGNSA. The length of the CDR3 is 15 residues. The CDR3 DNA reads TGTGCCAGCAGCTTAGATTCAGCTACTCATCAGCCCCAGCATTTT. This gives the protein CASSLDSATHQPQHF.

This clone was seen only once. The rearrangement links TRBV27 to TRBJ1-5; 7 bases fit TRBD1. CDR1 is MNHEY and CDR2 is SMNVEV in the germline V gene (reference sequence). The junction had 8 bases not matched to a gene; V was cut back by 6 bases and J by 3 bases. This CDR3 is built from 15 residues. CDR3 protein: CASRPQGVINQPQHF. CDR3 in DNA: TGTGCCAGCAGGCCCCAGGGGGTGATCAATCAGCCCCAGCATTTT.

The J gene is TRBJ1-1, the V gene TRBV18; 9 bases align to TRBD1. The germline V gene encodes CDR1 KGHSH and CDR2 LQKENI. The CDR3 covers 15 residues. The J segment lost 5 bases and the V segment lost 4 bases, leaving 8 bases of the junction unmatched. CDR3 residues: CASSQSKQGATEAFF. The CDR3 DNA is TGTGCCAGCTCACAATCGAAACAGGGGGCTACTGAAGCTTTCTTT.

V gene TRBV6-5 combines with J gene TRBJ2-1; tentative D call: TRBD1 (7 bases). The CDR3 runs to 15 residues. CDR1 is MNHEY and CDR2 is SVGAGI in the germline V gene. V was shortened by 0 bases and J by 5 bases, with 11 bases between the two germline ends. CDR3: CASSYSGRGDNEQFF. The CDR3 DNA is TGTGCCAGCAGTTACTCTGGCAGGGGGGACAATGAGCAGTTCTTC.

The chain couples TRBV18 to TRBJ2-1; 11 bases are a match to TRBD2. Germline V gene data show CDR1 as KGHSH and CDR2 as LQKENI. J lost 5 bases, V lost 6 bases, and 6 bases had no gene match. This CDR3 comprises 15 residues. The CDR3 protein is CASSPGLAAHNEQFF. The CDR3 nucleotides are TGTGCCAGCTCGCCGGGACTAGCGGCTCACAATGAGCAGTTCTTC.

The chain joins TRBV4-1 to TRBJ1-2; a weak D match, TRBD1 (5 bases). V was trimmed by 5 bases and J by 2 bases, leaving 15 bases between them. CDR1 MGHRA and CDR2 YSYEKL come from the germline V gene. The CDR3 loop spans 15 amino acids. The CDR3 DNA sequence: TGCGCCAGCAGCGAAGCCGACAGATCAAACTATGGCTACACCTTC. Translation gives CASSEADRSNYGYTF.

The V and J genes are TRBV27 and TRBJ2-2; D might be TRBD2 (6 bases). The CDR3 spans 14 residues. Looked up from germline, CDR1 is MNHEY and CDR2 is SMNVEV (reference sequence). The V end lost 10 bases, the J end lost 4 bases, and 16 bases lay between the germline ends. The CDR3 DNA reads as TGTGCCACCAGGCAGTTGGGGGGCACCGGGGAGCTGTTTTTT. As protein: CATRQLGGTGELFF.

The chain uses TRBV10-3 and TRBJ2-5, with 13 bases matching TRBD2. This CDR3 has 18 amino acids. Germline CDR1 ENHRY, CDR2 SYGVKD. Trimming removed 3 bases from V and 3 bases from J; junction bases left unmatched: 10. CDR3 in DNA: TGTGCCATCAGTGATCGCCGCGGAGGGACTAGCGGGAAAGAGACCCAGTACTTC. Translated: CAISDRRGGTSGKETQYF.

The V and J genes are TRBV28 and TRBJ2-1, with D perhaps matching TRBD1 (5 bases). Per germline, CDR1 MDHEN and CDR2 SYDVKM. The CDR3 loop spans 15 amino acids. Deletions cut 2 bases from V and 7 bases from J, with 15 bases between. The CDR3 loop is CASSLVRVPQNEQFF. The CDR3 DNA reads as TGTGCCAGCAGTTTAGTCAGGGTTCCCCAAAATGAGCAGTTCTTC.

This clone has more than one count but fewer than ten. The genes are TRBV25-1 and TRBJ1-2; D is unresolved. The germline gives CDR1 MGHDK, CDR2 SYGVNS. With 5 bases removed from V and 4 bases from J, the gap between germline ends came to 14 bases. This CDR3 has 14 amino acids. The CDR3 reads CASSPRSRAYGYTF. The CDR3 bases are TGTGCCAGCAGTCCCCGGAGCCGCGCCTATGGCTACACCTTC.

In DNA form, the CDR3 reads TGCGCCAGCATGGACAGAAGCACCGGGGAGCTGTTTTTT. Protein sequence: CASMDRSTGELFF. This chain joins TRBV10-1 and TRBJ2-2; D is possibly TRBD1 (6 bases). With 7 bases removed from V and 4 bases from J, the gap between germline ends came to 10 bases. Germline assignment: CDR1 WNHNN and CDR2 SYGVQD (reference sequence). The CDR3 has 13 residues.

V is TRBV29-1 and J is TRBJ2-7, with D perhaps matching TRBD1 (5 bases). Trimming pared 5 bases from V and 2 bases from J, leaving 13 bases between. Germline lookup yields CDR1 SQVTM and CDR2 ANQGSEA. This CDR3 contains 13 residues. The CDR3 sequence: CSVLSGNAYEQYF. CDR3 nucleotides: TGCAGCGTTTTATCAGGGAACGCCTACGAGCAGTACTTC.

The CDR3 sequence: CASSFLGDTQYF. CDR3 DNA: TGCGCCAGCAGCTTCCTTGGAGATACGCAGTATTTT. The chain recombines TRBV5-1 with TRBJ2-3, with no clear D. The CDR3 is 12 residues long. V shed 2 bases and J shed 5 bases, with 6 bases lying between them. The germline CDR1 and CDR2 sequences are SGHRS and YFSETQ.

In DNA, the CDR3 is TGTGCCAGCAGTGGCCAGACCCAGGGTTGGCAGCCCCAGCATTTT. This codes for CASSGQTQGWQPQHF. The rearrangement links TRBV2 to TRBJ1-5; TRBD1 is a possible D gene (5 bases). V was cut by 4 bases and J by 7 bases, with 17 bases left in between. CDR1 is SNHLY, CDR2 FYNNEI, per germline. The length of the CDR3 is 15 residues. Full variable domain (remainder filled in from reference TRBV2 and TRBJ1-5): EPEVTQTPSHQVTQMGQEVILRCVPISNHLYFYWYRQILGQKVEFLVSFYNNEISEKSEIFDDQFSVERPDGSNFTLKIRSTKLEDSAMYFCASSGQTQGWQPQHFGDGTRLSIL.

This clone was counted a few times. J is TRBJ1-5 and V is TRBV6-1; 8 nucleotides agree with TRBD1. The CDR3 is 14 amino acids. The germline gives CDR1 MNHNS, CDR2 SASEGT. The ends lost 7 bases at V and 6 bases at J; junction bases unmatched: 8. CDR3 sequence: CASTDRGGRQPQHF. The DNA for the CDR3 is TGTGCCAGCACCGACAGGGGCGGCCGTCAGCCCCAGCATTTT.

The chain combines TRBV9 with TRBJ2-1; possibly TRBD2 for D (5 bases). Trimming removed 0 bases from V and 1 base from J, with 8 bases in between. CDR1 is SGDLS, CDR2 YYNGEE, per germline. The CDR3 totals 15 residues. This CDR3 reads CASSVESGSYNEQFF. CDR3 bases: TGTGCCAGCAGCGTAGAAAGCGGATCCTACAATGAGCAGTTCTTC. Full variable domain (outside the CDR3, taken from reference TRBV9 and TRBJ2-1): DSGVTQTPKHLITATGQRVTLRCSPRSGDLSVYWYQQSLDQGLQFLIQYYNGEERAKGNILERFSAQQFPDLHSELNLSSLELGDSALYFCASSVESGSYNEQFFGPGTRLTVL.

The rearrangement uses TRBV2 and TRBJ2-3; D possibly corresponds to TRBD1 (5 bases). The J call is in doubt because the DNA end fits TRBJ1-5 better. The CDR3 is 15 residues long. Germline loops: CDR1 SNHLY, CDR2 FYNNEI. DNA of the CDR3: TGTGCCAGCAGTGGGACGGGACTCCCGCCAGATACGCAGCATTTT. Amino acid sequence: CASSGTGLPPDTQHF.

The rearrangement joins TRBV6-6 to TRBJ2-7; no definite D call. The V gene lost 2 bases and the J gene lost 3 bases, with 14 bases spanning the gap. The germline CDR1 and CDR2 sequences are MNHNY and SVGAGI (reference sequence). The CDR3 loop spans 15 amino acids. The CDR3 is CASSYGQSPIYEQYF. The CDR3 coding sequence is TGTGCCAGCAGTTACGGTCAGTCCCCTATCTACGAGCAGTACTTC.

The chain couples TRBV19 to TRBJ2-6, with 9 nucleotides matching TRBD1. Germline V gene lookup returns CDR1 LNHDA and CDR2 SQIVND (reference sequence). V lost 6 bases to trimming and J lost 2 bases; unmatched junction nucleotides: 11. The CDR3 runs 18 residues. The CDR3 nucleotides are TGTGCCAGTAGGGTGACAGGGGGGTTTTTTGCTGGGGCCAACGTCCTGACTTTC. Protein: CASRVTGGFFAGANVLTF.